Presented here are 29 T cell receptor beta chains from one specimen sequenced in a study of T cells in Graves' hyperthyroidism and ophthalmopathy (dated by TCRdb to about 2019). The library relied on multiplex PCR. The sequencing machine was an Illumina HiSeq 2000. Amplification of TCR beta CDR3 regions was carried out from RNA transcripts. For the first round of RT-PCR on the TCR CDR3, the HTBI primer set was used together with the Qiagen OneStep RT-PCR kit. The public reads were reprocessed in TCRdb via fastp at Q25 and MiXCR, keeping in-frame beta chains. One record per CDR3 amino acid sequence lists the most common genes and DNA. This sample comprises about 400,000 distinct CDR3 sequences, more than 15% of them detected only once. The ten top clones hold about 27% of the sample. The sequencing sample was made of blood. The source is a woman aged 18 to 35 with Graves' hyperthyroidism that later progressed to Graves' ophthalmopathy.

This clonotype was seen ten or more times. The chain has TRBV3-1 and TRBJ2-3; maybe TRBD2 (7 bases). The V end lost 0 bases, the J end lost 3 bases, and 16 bases lay between the germline ends. Germline CDR1 reads LGHDT; CDR2 reads YNNKEL (reference sequence). The CDR3 contains 17 residues. The CDR3 nucleotides are TGTGCCAGCAGCCAAGATTTCACAGGGAGGGGGACAGATACGCAGTATTTT. It is translated as CASSQDFTGRGTDTQYF.

The table lists this clonotype with many counts. The rearrangement links TRBV3-1 to TRBJ1-2; 8 positions agree with TRBD1. The CDR3 is made up of 16 amino acids. Germline values: CDR1 LGHDT, CDR2 YNNKEL (reference sequence). The J segment lost 2 bases and the V segment lost 5 bases, leaving 10 bases of the junction unmatched. The CDR3 bases are TGTGCCAGCAGCAGAGGATCAGGGGGCAAGAACTATGGCTACACCTTC. Translating gives CASSRGSGGKNYGYTF.

This clonotype was recorded at least ten times. This sequence joins TRBV20-1 and TRBJ2-1, with D unclear. From germline, CDR1 is DFQATT and CDR2 SNEGSKA (reference sequence). The CDR3 is 15 amino acids. The ends were cut back, 4 bases at V and 7 bases at J, with 20 bases in the middle. The CDR3 loop reads CSAIVAETLRNEQFF. The CDR3 DNA reads TGCAGTGCTATAGTTGCGGAGACCCTCCGAAATGAGCAGTTCTTC.

This clonotype showed up many times. The rearrangement joins TRBV20-1 to TRBJ2-7; D uncertain. Germline assignment: CDR1 DFQATT and CDR2 SNEGSKA (reference sequence). CDR3 size: 14 residues. V was pared by 1 base and J by 0 bases, with 10 bases between. This CDR3 is CSARGPPSSYEQYF. CDR3 sequence (DNA): TGCAGTGCTAGAGGGCCTCCTAGCTCCTACGAGCAGTACTTC.

This clonotype has just one count. V gene TRBV7-9 combines with J gene TRBJ2-3; D is perhaps TRBD2 (7 bases). The CDR3 runs to 17 residues. Germline CDR1 reads SEHNR; CDR2 reads FQNEAQ (reference sequence). Between the trimmed V and J ends, which lost 5 bases and 1 base, there was a span of 19 bases. CDR3 sequence reads: CASSLGGGEFGTDTQYF. Here the CDR3 DNA reads TGTGCCAGCAGCCTAGGGGGGGGGGAGTTCGGCACAGATACGCAGTATTTT.

The chain couples TRBV20-1 to TRBJ1-5; no reliable D call. Trimming took off 3 bases at V and 2 bases at J, with 14 bases between the two ends. CDR1 is DFQATT and CDR2 is SNEGSKA in the germline V gene (reference sequence). The CDR3 contains 15 residues. The CDR3 bases are TGCAGTGCTAGGGACCCCTTGACCGGCAATCAGCCCCAGCATTTT. It codes for CSARDPLTGNQPQHF.

The V gene is TRBV3-1, the J gene TRBJ2-5; 8 bases are shared with TRBD2. Germline trimming cut 4 bases from V and 6 bases from J; bases unmatched to any gene: 10. Germline V gene data show CDR1 as LGHDT and CDR2 as YNNKEL (reference sequence). The CDR3 sequence is 15 residues long. In DNA, the CDR3 is TGTGCCAGCAGCCGCCATCGGGAGGGCGGGAAGACCCAGTACTTC. Residues: CASSRHREGGKTQYF.

This clonotype has just a few counts. The chain recombines TRBV9 with TRBJ2-7; TRBD2 matches 7 bases. This CDR3 has 15 residues. V lost 3 bases, J lost 5 bases, and 11 bases stayed unmatched. CDR1 and CDR2 from the germline V gene are SGDLS and YYNGEE. The DNA of the CDR3 is TGTGCCAGCAGCGCCAGCCTGAGAGGGACTAACGAGCAGTACTTC. Residues: CASSASLRGTNEQYF. The variable domain in full, with the rest retrieved from reference TRBV9 and TRBJ2-7, is DSGVTQTPKHLITATGQRVTLRCSPRSGDLSVYWYQQSLDQGLQFLIQYYNGEERAKGNILERFSAQQFPDLHSELNLSSLELGDSALYFCASSASLRGTNEQYFGPGTRLTVT.

This chain uses TRBV2 with TRBJ1-2, with TRBD1 identical over 9 bases. V trimming: 6 bases; J trimming: 3 bases; junction bases outside the gene matches: 2. This CDR3 has 13 amino acids. CDR1 is SNHLY and CDR2 is FYNNEI in the germline V gene. CDR3 bases: TGTGCCAGCAGCGGACAGGGGTACTATGGCTACACCTTC. It specifies CASSGQGYYGYTF.

The chain is built from TRBV5-4 and TRBJ2-7, with D unclear. V gave up 4 bases and J gave up 2 bases, with 16 bases separating them. CDR1 and CDR2 from the germline V gene are SGHNT and YYREEE (reference sequence). There are 15 residues in the CDR3. CDR3 bases: TGTGCCAGCAGCCCCTACCAGCGCCCTACCTACGAGCAGTACTTC. Its protein product is CASSPYQRPTYEQYF.

This clonotype was seen more than once but under ten times. One base away lies a much larger clone, so this may be a sequencing read error. J is TRBJ2-5 and V is TRBV28, with 7 bases fitting TRBD2. The CDR3 is 13 residues long. Germline-derived CDR1 and CDR2 are MDHEN and SYDVKM. The CDR3 bases are TGTGCCAGCAGTTTATCGGGGGGATGGACCCGGTACTTC. It is translated as CASSLSGGWTRYF. The full variable domain, rest sourced from reference TRBV28 and TRBJ2-5, is DVKVTQSSRYLVKRTGEKVFLECVQDMDHENMFWYRQDPGLGLRLIYFSYDVKMKEKGDIPEGYSVSREKKERFSLILESASTNQTSMYLCASSLSGGWTRYFGPGTRLLVL.

Many counts were recorded for this clonotype. This chain links TRBV12-3 or TRBV12-4 with TRBJ2-1; TRBD2 matches at 7 bases. The CDR3 covers 16 residues. Trimming cost V 3 bases and J 9 bases; bases outside gene matches: 14. CDR3 residues: CASSLRLALRNGEQFF. CDR3 sequence (DNA): TGTGCCAGCAGTTTGCGACTAGCACTCCGAAATGGTGAGCAGTTCTTC.

This clonotype was recorded at least ten times. This chain uses TRBV7-2 with TRBJ2-1; D could derive from TRBD1 or TRBD2 (5 bases each). Per the germline V gene, CDR1 is SGHTA and CDR2 is FQGNSA. The length of the CDR3 is 12 residues. V lost 3 bases to trimming and J lost 9 bases, with 9 bases between them. The CDR3: CASSLGVIEQFF. DNA for the CDR3: TGTGCCAGCAGCTTGGGGGTGATTGAGCAGTTCTTC. Looking up the rest from reference TRBV7-2 and TRBJ2-1 gives the full variable domain: GAGVSQSPSNKVTEKGKDVELRCDPISGHTALYWYRQSLGQGLEFLIYFQGNSAPDKSGLPSDRFSAERTGGSVSTLTIQRTQQEDSAVYLCASSLGVIEQFFGPGTRLTVL.

This clonotype was found many times. The chain links TRBV7-9 to TRBJ2-5; D may be TRBD2 (6 bases). Germline V lookup: CDR1 SEHNR, CDR2 FQNEAQ (reference sequence). This CDR3 has 14 amino acids. The ends were cut back, 5 bases at V and 1 base at J, with 11 bases in the middle. DNA for the CDR3: TGTGCCAGCAGCCCCCTAGCGCTCCAAGAGACCCAGTACTTC. Translation: CASSPLALQETQYF.

The table lists this clonotype with many counts. The V call is TRBV20-1, the J call TRBJ2-7; D not resolved. Trimming left V 6 bases short and J 4 bases short, with 13 bases between. The germline V gene has CDR1 DFQATT and CDR2 SNEGSKA (reference sequence). This CDR3 comprises 12 residues. The CDR3 is CSARRSGYEQYF. CDR3 nucleotide sequence: TGCAGTGCCAGACGTTCTGGTTACGAGCAGTACTTC.

This clonotype appeared many times. This chain connects TRBV28 to TRBJ2-3; D is undetermined. This CDR3 comprises 15 residues. Trimming left V 3 bases short and J 2 bases short, with 12 bases between. Germline V CDR1 and CDR2: MDHEN, SYDVKM. CDR3 nucleotide sequence: TGTGCCAGCAGTTTTCCGGTGGGTCCCACAGATACGCAGTATTTT. Its translation is CASSFPVGPTDTQYF.

The chain recombines TRBV7-9 with TRBJ2-5; 8 bases line up with TRBD1. The CDR3 is made up of 15 amino acids. The V segment lost 1 base and the J segment 5 bases; nucleotides outside the gene matches: 6. Per germline, CDR1 SEHNR and CDR2 FQNEAQ (reference sequence). In nucleotides, the CDR3 is TGTGCCAGCAGCTTAGAAGGGACAGGTACGGAGACCCAGTACTTC. Protein: CASSLEGTGTETQYF.

The chain has TRBV2 and TRBJ2-7, with TRBD1 as a possible D gene (6 bases). Trimming pared 7 bases from V and 2 bases from J, leaving 15 bases between. The germline V gene has CDR1 SNHLY and CDR2 FYNNEI. This CDR3 has 14 residues. The CDR3 loop reads CASNRQEAPYEQYF. The CDR3 DNA is TGTGCCAGCAATCGACAGGAGGCTCCCTACGAGCAGTACTTC.

This clonotype has ten or more counts. The V gene is TRBV28, the J gene TRBJ1-1; TRBD1 might be the D (5 bases). V was cut by 5 bases and J by 3 bases, with 13 bases left in between. CDR3 length equals 14 residues. Germline-derived CDR1 and CDR2 are MDHEN and SYDVKM. This CDR3 is CASSLGGRDTEAFF. The CDR3 DNA reads as TGTGCCAGCAGTCTCGGGGGGAGGGACACTGAAGCTTTCTTT.

The V and J genes are TRBV10-3 and TRBJ2-5; D ambiguous. The CDR3 runs 14 residues. In germline, CDR1 is ENHRY, CDR2 SYGVKD. The V and J ends lost 5 bases and 4 bases respectively, with 14 bases between them. CDR3: CAISPSGRRETQYF. CDR3 nucleotide sequence: TGTGCCATCAGTCCCAGTGGTCGCAGAGAGACCCAGTACTTC.

This clonotype appeared many times. V is TRBV11-2 and J is TRBJ1-2; D gene ambiguous. The V gene's germline CDR1 is SGHAT and CDR2 FQNNGV. The V and J ends lost 0 bases and 4 bases respectively, with 9 bases between them. The CDR3 contains 14 residues. Written as DNA, the CDR3 is TGTGCCAGCAGCTTAGATCGATGGGGCTATGGCTACACCTTC. This sequence encodes CASSLDRWGYGYTF.

This clonotype has at least ten counts. The chain couples TRBV20-1 to TRBJ1-5; 9 nucleotides align to TRBD1. In germline, CDR1 is DFQATT, CDR2 SNEGSKA (reference sequence). V lost 6 bases, J lost 6 bases, and 6 bases stayed unmatched. The CDR3 loop spans 13 amino acids. Written as DNA, the CDR3 is TGCAGTGCCTTCACAGGGGGCCGTCAGCCCCAGCATTTT. This sequence encodes CSAFTGGRQPQHF.

Regarding this clonotype: A junction end diverges from the germline sequence, so it may reflect a read error. This rearrangement joins TRBV4-3 to TRBJ1-1, with unresolved D. CDR1 and CDR2 (germline): LGHNA, YSLEER. The CDR3 has 16 residues. The CDR3 DNA is TGCGCCAGCAGCCAAGAATGGGAAGGGAGGAACTCTGAAGCTTTCTTT. This sequence encodes CASSQEWEGRNSEAFF.

Many counts were recorded for this clonotype. The CDR3 loop reads CASSYVRAEAFF. CDR3 nucleotide sequence: TGTGCCAGCAGTTACGTCAGGGCTGAAGCTTTCTTT. V gene TRBV12-3 or TRBV12-4 combines with J gene TRBJ1-1; perhaps TRBD1 as D (5 bases). The CDR3 extends over 12 amino acids. Trimming took off 4 bases at V and 6 bases at J, with 9 bases between the two ends.

This clonotype was seen ten or more times. The gene calls are TRBV28 and TRBJ2-1; TRBD1 is a possible D gene (5 bases). The CDR3 extends over 15 amino acids. V lost 5 bases, J lost 0 bases, and 11 bases lay in between. Germline CDR1 and CDR2: MDHEN and SYDVKM. CDR3 DNA sequence: TGTGCCAGCAGTACAGGTCCGAGCTCCTACAATGAGCAGTTCTTC. Its protein is CASSTGPSSYNEQFF. Full variable domain (missing parts from reference TRBV28 and TRBJ2-1): DVKVTQSSRYLVKRTGEKVFLECVQDMDHENMFWYRQDPGLGLRLIYFSYDVKMKEKGDIPEGYSVSREKKERFSLILESASTNQTSMYLCASSTGPSSYNEQFFGPGTRLTVL.

This clonotype was detected many times. The chain links TRBV2 to TRBJ1-1; the D is unclear. CDR1 SNHLY and CDR2 FYNNEI come from the germline V gene. The ends were cut back, 6 bases at V and 0 bases at J, with 8 bases in the middle. The CDR3 covers 13 residues. The CDR3 protein is CASSKTMNTEAFF. CDR3 in DNA: TGTGCCAGCAGCAAGACCATGAACACTGAAGCTTTCTTT.

This clonotype appeared many times. This sequence joins TRBV30 and TRBJ2-1, with TRBD2 matching 9 bases. The CDR3 length is 16 residues. Trimming cost V 4 bases and J 7 bases; bases outside gene matches: 14. Per germline, CDR1 GTSNPN and CDR2 SVGIG (reference sequence). CDR3 nucleotides: TGTGCCTGGAAGATAATGCGGGGGGGATTCGGGAATGAGCAGTTCTTC. It yields the protein CAWKIMRGGFGNEQFF.

This clonotype was recorded at least ten times. The gene calls are TRBV6-1 and TRBJ2-3; D may be TRBD1 (6 bases). This CDR3 has 14 amino acids. Germline values: CDR1 MNHNS, CDR2 SASEGT. Trimming cost V 7 bases and J 1 base, with 12 bases left between them. CDR3 nucleotides: TGTGCCAGCAAGTCGGACAGCCGCACAGATACGCAGTATTTT. This translates into CASKSDSRTDTQYF.

This clonotype was observed at least ten times. The rearrangement uses TRBV20-1 and TRBJ1-1, with no clear D. Germline CDR1 reads DFQATT; CDR2 reads SNEGSKA (reference sequence). The CDR3 contains 12 residues. The DNA for the CDR3 is TGCAGAGGGTCGAGGGAGAACACTGAAGCTTTCTTT. Protein: CRGSRENTEAFF.